Presented here are 3 T cell receptor beta chains from one specimen sequenced in a study of blood T cell repertoires in COVID-19. The method was immunoSEQ multiplex PCR; TCRdb's version includes in-frame clones alone and lacks a portion of them. The sample holds approximately 75,000 clones, around 67% seen once. Material: peripheral blood. These receptor sequences come from a human donor with acute or convalescent COVID-19. The donor label of this sample is uncertain.

V usage is TRBV7-2 and J usage is TRBJ2-6; the D gene is possibly TRBD2 (7 bases). Germline CDR1 reads SGHTA; CDR2 reads FQGNSA. This CDR3 spans 17 amino acids. V lost 11 bases and J lost 2, with 22 bases in between. Written as DNA, the CDR3 is TGTGCCGGGGGGGGCGGAGCCGTCCTTCCTGGGGCCAACGTCCTGACTTTC. Translation gives CAGGGGAVLPGANVLTF.

The CDR3 is CASRVSSGEQYV. CDR3 nucleotides: TGTGCCAGCAGGGTCTCCTCCGGCGAGCAGTACGTC. This chain connects TRBV2 to TRBJ2-7; D uncertain. Germline-derived CDR1 and CDR2 are SNHLY and FYNNEI. The CDR3 is 12 amino acids. Trimming shortened V by 6 bases and J by 6 bases, and 12 bases separated the two germline ends.

The rearrangement links TRBV7-6 to TRBJ1-6, with 8 bases matching TRBD1. Losses at the gene ends were 4 bases for V and 10 bases for J; bases not matched to a gene: 9. Germline V gene data show CDR1 as SGHVS and CDR2 as FNYEAQ. CDR3 size: 15 residues. CDR3 coding DNA: TGTGCCAGCAGCTACGACAGGGGACGAGGATCACCCCTCCACTTT. It codes for CASSYDRGRGSPLHF. The whole variable domain, remainder taken from reference TRBV7-6 and TRBJ1-6, is GAGVSQSPRYKVTKRGQDVALRCDPISGHVSLYWYRQALGQGPEFLTYFNYEAQQDKSGLPNDRFSAERPEGSISTLTIQRTEQRDSAMYRCASSYDRGRGSPLHFGNGTRLTVT.